Listed below are T cell receptor beta chains from one sample, sequenced in a study of regulatory T cells in long-lasting Graves disease. TCRdb used MiXCR to reprocess the multiplex PCR reads, holding one entry per CDR3 protein. This sample has a few hundred thousand distinct CDR3 sequences, with around 17% found just once. The sample was also linked to a second study, of T cells in Graves' hyperthyroidism and ophthalmopathy.

The sample here was peripheral blood mononuclear cells (PBMCs), taken at new diagnosis, from a patient treated with antithyroid drugs. Receptor source: a woman in her late teens or twenties with Graves disease. Both conserved end residues are part of each CDR3. Each record gives: D gene, V gene, clone size, J gene, CDR3 protein, CDR3 DNA. A D gene is named only where the DNA matches it firmly. Clone size appears in some rows only: once, few, many, or a class for an expanded clone.

d_gene: NA
v_gene: TRBV5-1
abundance: many
j_gene: TRBJ2-7
CDR3aa: CASSLAGAFYEQYF
CDR3nt: TGCGCCAGCAGCTTGGCCGGGGCATTCTACGAGCAGTACTTC

d_gene: NA
v_gene: TRBV2
abundance: many
j_gene: TRBJ2-2
CDR3aa: CASRSSSGQGNTGELFF
CDR3nt: TGTGCCAGCAGGTCTAGTTCCGGGCAGGGTAACACCGGGGAGCTGTTTTTT

d_gene: NA
v_gene: TRBV6-1
abundance: few
j_gene: TRBJ2-1
CDR3aa: CASSPGGAGNNEQFF
CDR3nt: TGTGCCAGCAGTCCAGGAGGAGCCGGGAACAATGAGCAGTTCTTC

d_gene: NA
v_gene: TRBV7-2
abundance: NA
j_gene: TRBJ1-6
CDR3aa: CASSIITGSGTLHF
CDR3nt: TGTGCCAGCAGCATAATTACAGGGTCTGGAACCCTCCACTTT

d_gene: TRBD2
v_gene: TRBV5-6
abundance: many
j_gene: TRBJ2-1
CDR3aa: CASSPGLAGGPQFF
CDR3nt: TGTGCCAGCAGCCCGGGACTAGCGGGAGGGCCCCAGTTCTTC

d_gene: NA
v_gene: TRBV7-2
abundance: many
j_gene: TRBJ1-5
CDR3aa: CASSLGTAPSNQPQHF
CDR3nt: TGTGCCAGCAGCTTAGGGACAGCACCTAGCAATCAGCCCCAGCATTTT

d_gene: TRBD2
v_gene: TRBV6-2/TRBV6-3
abundance: few
j_gene: TRBJ2-1
CDR3aa: CASRVAGSSYNEQFF
CDR3nt: TGTGCCAGCAGAGTAGCGGGATCCTCCTACAATGAGCAGTTCTTC

d_gene: NA
v_gene: TRBV15
abundance: NA
j_gene: TRBJ2-7
CDR3aa: CATSRNPSPSAGSYEQYF
CDR3nt: TGTGCCACCAGCAGGAATCCCTCACCCAGTGCGGGATCCTACGAGCAGTACTTC

d_gene: TRBD2
v_gene: TRBV6-1
abundance: few
j_gene: TRBJ2-7
CDR3aa: CASSLTSPGEQYF
CDR3nt: TGTGCCAGCAGCCTGACTAGCCCGGGCGAGCAGTACTTC

d_gene: NA
v_gene: TRBV7-9
abundance: many
j_gene: TRBJ1-1
CDR3aa: CASSLTNTEAFF
CDR3nt: TGTGCCAGCAGTTTGACGAACACTGAAGCTTTCTTT

d_gene: TRBD2
v_gene: TRBV6-1
abundance: many
j_gene: TRBJ2-7
CDR3aa: CASRTLPGLAGGYEQYF
CDR3nt: TGTGCCAGCAGGACTTTACCGGGACTAGCGGGAGGGTACGAGCAGTACTTC

d_gene: TRBD1
v_gene: TRBV4-1
abundance: NA
j_gene: TRBJ2-4
CDR3aa: CASSQNRGAKNIQYF
CDR3nt: TGCGCCAGCAGCCAGAACAGGGGGGCCAAAAACATTCAGTACTTC

d_gene: TRBD1
v_gene: TRBV3-1
abundance: many
j_gene: TRBJ1-1
CDR3aa: CASSPRSWQGGNTEAFF
CDR3nt: TGTGCCAGCAGCCCAAGATCTTGGCAGGGGGGAAACACTGAAGCTTTCTTT

d_gene: NA
v_gene: TRBV28
abundance: many
j_gene: TRBJ2-7
CDR3aa: CPRPSLYYEQYF
CDR3nt: TGCCCCAGACCGTCGCTATACTACGAGCAGTACTTC

d_gene: NA
v_gene: TRBV9
abundance: many
j_gene: TRBJ1-5
CDR3aa: CASSVVGEGPQHF
CDR3nt: TGTGCCAGCAGCGTAGTAGGGGAGGGTCCCCAGCATTTT

d_gene: TRBD2
v_gene: TRBV3-1
abundance: NA
j_gene: TRBJ2-3
CDR3aa: CGSSHATGTSGTTDTQYF
CDR3nt: TGTGGCAGCAGCCATGCGACCGGGACTAGCGGGACTACAGATACGCAGTATTTT